The clone carrying this T cell receptor (beta chain) was detected many times. Its antigen remains unidentified. Germline lookup yields CDR1 GTSNPN and CDR2 SVGIG (reference sequence). V was clipped by 3 bases and J by 5 bases, with 13 bases between them. The CDR3 spans 13 residues. The data originate from a study of regulatory T cells in long-lasting Graves disease. Broader study findings: For persistent Graves' patients, TCR diversity was lower than for newly diagnosed ones.

Described time point: persistent/refractory GD, antithyroid drugs over 5 years with positive TRAb. Extracted PBMC RNA gave rise to the TCR library. According to the study, TCR beta libraries were built with iRepertoire HTBI primers and CDR3-region Arm-PCR. TCRdb re-called the multiplex PCR reads through MiXCR, storing one row per CDR3 protein. Among about 470,000 distinct CDR3 sequences listed, roughly 21% were seen once. This chain connects TRBV30 to TRBJ2-5; D is perhaps TRBD1 or TRBD2 (6 bases each). Sequencing used peripheral blood mononuclear cells (PBMCs), obtained when the disease was refractory, from a patient treated with antithyroid drugs. The clonotype originates from a female donor with Graves disease. In DNA form, the CDR3 reads TGTGCCTGGAGCCTGGGGGCGGGGGAGACCCAGTACTTC. Its translation: CAWSLGAGETQYF. Complete variable domain (other parts from reference TRBV30 and TRBJ2-5): SQTIHQWPATLVQPVGSPLSLECTVEGTSNPNLYWYRQAAGRGLQLLFYSVGIGQISSEVPQNLSASRPQDRQFILSSKKLLLSDSGFYLCAWSLGAGETQYFGPGTRLLVL.